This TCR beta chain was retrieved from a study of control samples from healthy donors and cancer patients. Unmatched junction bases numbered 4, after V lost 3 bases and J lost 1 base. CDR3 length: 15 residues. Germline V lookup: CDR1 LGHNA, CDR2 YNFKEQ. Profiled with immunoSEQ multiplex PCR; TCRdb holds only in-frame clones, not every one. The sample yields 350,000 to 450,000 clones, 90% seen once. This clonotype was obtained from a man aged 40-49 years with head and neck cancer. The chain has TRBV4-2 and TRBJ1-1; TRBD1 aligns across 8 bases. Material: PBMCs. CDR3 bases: TGTGCCAGCAGCCACAGACAGGGGTCGAACACTGAAGCTTTCTTT. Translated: CASSHRQGSNTEAFF.